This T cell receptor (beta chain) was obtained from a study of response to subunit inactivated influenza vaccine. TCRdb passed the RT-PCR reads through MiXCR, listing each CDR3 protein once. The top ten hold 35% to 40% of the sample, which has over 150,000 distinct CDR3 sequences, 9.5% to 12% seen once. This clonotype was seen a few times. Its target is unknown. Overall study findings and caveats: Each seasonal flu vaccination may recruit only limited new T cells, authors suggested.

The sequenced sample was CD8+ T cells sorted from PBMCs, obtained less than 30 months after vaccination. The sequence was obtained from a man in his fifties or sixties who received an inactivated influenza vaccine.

CDR3 nucleotides: TGTGCCAGCAGCGTGGTTGGCGGGGTTAGCACCGGGGAGCTGTTTTTT. This codes for CASSVVGGVSTGELFF. The rearrangement joins TRBV27 to TRBJ2-2; possible D gene TRBD2, 6 bases. CDR1 and CDR2 (germline): MNHEY, SMNVEV (reference sequence). V was clipped by 6 bases and J by 4 bases, with 18 bases between them. This CDR3 has 16 residues.